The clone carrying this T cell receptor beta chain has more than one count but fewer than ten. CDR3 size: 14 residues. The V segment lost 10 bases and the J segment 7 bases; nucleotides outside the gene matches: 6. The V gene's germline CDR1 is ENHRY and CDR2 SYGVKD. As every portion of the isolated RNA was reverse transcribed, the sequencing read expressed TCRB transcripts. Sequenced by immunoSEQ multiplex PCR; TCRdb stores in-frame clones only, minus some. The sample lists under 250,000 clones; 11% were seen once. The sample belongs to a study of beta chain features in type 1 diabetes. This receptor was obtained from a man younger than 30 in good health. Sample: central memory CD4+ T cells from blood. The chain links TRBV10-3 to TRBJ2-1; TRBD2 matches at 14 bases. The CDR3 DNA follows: TGTGCCACCCTAGGGACTAGCGGGAGTAATGAGCAGTTCTTC. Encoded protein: CATLGTSGSNEQFF.